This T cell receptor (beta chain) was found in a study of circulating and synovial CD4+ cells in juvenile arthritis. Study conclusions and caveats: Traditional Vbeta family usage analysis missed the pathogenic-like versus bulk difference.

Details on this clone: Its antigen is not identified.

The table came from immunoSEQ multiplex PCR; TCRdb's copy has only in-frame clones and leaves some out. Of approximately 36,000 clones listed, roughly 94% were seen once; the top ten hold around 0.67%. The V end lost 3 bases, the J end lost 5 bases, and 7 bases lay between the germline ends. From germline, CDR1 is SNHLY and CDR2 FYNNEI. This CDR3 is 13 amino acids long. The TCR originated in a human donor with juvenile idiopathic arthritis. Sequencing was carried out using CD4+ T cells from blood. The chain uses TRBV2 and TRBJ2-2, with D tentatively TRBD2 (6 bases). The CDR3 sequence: CASSETRTGELFF. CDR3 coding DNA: TGTGCCAGCAGTGAGACTAGAACCGGGGAGCTGTTTTTT.